This TCR beta chain is from a study of identical twins listed by TCRdb under 2016. Background on the whole study: To test whether fetal clonotypes persist, this study deep-sequenced TCR alpha and beta repertoires from monozygotic twins, from unrelated adults of various ages, and from cord blood. To rule out contamination, the twin experiments were replicated at different times with different library preparation protocols.

At the junction V is shortened by 5 bases and J by 1 base; bases outside the gene matches: 5. The CDR3 contains 15 residues, cysteine and phenylalanine counted. Only the CDR3 DNA is retained, 45 bases long and in frame from the first base. CDR1 and CDR2 (SQVTM, ANQGSEA) derive from the germline V gene. The library was obtained by 5' RACE. Reads for this sample came from an Illumina HiSeq 2000. A universal primer binding site was added through template switching, and the final cDNA carried a unique molecular identifier so that TCR cDNA molecules could be counted accurately. First-strand cDNA for TCR alpha and beta chains was synthesized from specific primers in the conserved constant-segment region. To control for contamination, each cDNA library was double barcoded with a SMART-Mk sample barcode plus Illumina barcodes. TruSeq adapter sequences, together with Illumina sample barcodes, were added in two successive PCR steps. The TCR alpha and beta cDNA libraries were sequenced on the Illumina HiSeq platform using custom primers. The study's processing was this. MiGEC was used to process raw reads and extract unique molecular identifiers, and MiXCR was used to find CDR3 positions. Recombination models were inferred per individual with the repgenHMM and IGoR tools using an EM algorithm. Shared clonotypes were analyzed with the tcR package in R, and sharing was normalized by the product of cloneset sizes. To study raw recombination without the effects of thymic and clonal selection, out-of-frame nonproductive sequences were analyzed. TCRdb passed the public sequencing reads through fastp at Q25 and MiXCR, retaining productive beta sequences. Records with the same CDR3 protein are collapsed into one entry carrying the most frequent genes and DNA. TCRdb's processing, not the authors', yielded these V and J calls. The sample table records some 560,000 distinct CDR3 sequences; approximately 10% of these occur just once. 3% of the sample comes from the top ten.

Every donor was a healthy Caucasian. Three pairs of female monozygotic twins, all aged about 18 to 30 years, made up the twin cohort. The RNA used for TCR libraries was isolated from peripheral blood mononuclear cells. This clonotype was seen a few times. The antigen it binds to is not known. Qualities for individual bases were not recorded, and no much larger clone is one base off. Overall study outcomes, separate from this receptor: Because the same donors could not be followed over many years, the conclusions depended on cross-sectional statistical analysis. Fewer insertions were carried by abundant cord blood beta clonotypes, a similar but weaker trend appeared in young adult naive repertoires, and no such trend appeared in memory repertoires. In monozygotic twins, recombination models systematically underestimated out-of-frame TCR alpha sharing, but the models matched the sharing seen between unrelated individuals. Invariant T cells such as MAIT and iNKT could partly confound zero-insertion analyses, though diverse VJ usage argued against this for most clonotypes. Excess twin sharing in beta out-of-frame sequences was weaker because fewer shared sequences lowered the signal-to-noise ratio. Compared with coincidental sharing between unrelated individuals, an excess of low generation-probability sequences was observed among out-of-frame TCR alpha sequences shared between twins.

The sample was also linked to a second study, of yellow fever vaccine responses in identical twins. As described in the second report: According to the authors, the vaccine-induced T cell response in identical twins seemed to be partly convergent and partly specific to each individual. In identical twins, the study followed T cell clones that responded to the vaccine with precision.

Sequencing input: PBMCs. The TCR comes from a woman younger than 30 in good health. The chain is assembled from TRBV29-1 and TRBJ1-1; 12 of the junction bases match TRBD1. The CDR3 protein sequence reads: CSVLGQGAGNTEAFF. The DNA sequence is as follows: TGCAGCGTTCTGGGACAGGGGGCCGGGAACACTGAAGCTTTCTTT.